This TCR beta chain comes out of a study of T and B cells in COVID-19 patients. Study-wide background: Peripheral blood came from COVID-19 patients with active infection or after recovery. Recovered patients mostly had mild to moderate COVID-19 managed as outpatients. Broader study findings: There were approximately 2,500 TCR clusters exclusive to the recovered cohort, a few dozen with low generation probability.

The length of the CDR3 is 15 residues. V shed 1 base and J shed 8 bases, with 17 bases lying between them. Blood genomic DNA input for TRB amplification was roughly 250-500 ng. TRB rearrangements were amplified by multiplex PCR with BIOMED2 TRB-A/B primers. TCRdb processed the multiplex PCR reads anew with MiXCR; each CDR3 protein has one entry. The sample has around 6,400 distinct CDR3 sequences; over 25% are singletons. This clonotype was detected once. The antigen is not known. It may be a read error: a sequence one base away is much more abundant. The chain is built from TRBV12-3 or TRBV12-4 and TRBJ1-2; weak D call: TRBD1 (6 bases). The sample consisted of blood. The source is a human donor with active COVID-19. CDR3 loop: CASSLGDSGVLGYTF. CDR3 nucleotides: TGTGCCAGCAGTTTAGGGGACTCAGGGGTGCTGGGCTACACCTTC.